A selection of T cell receptor beta chains follows, all from one sample in a study of CD8 T cells in Susac syndrome. TCRdb ran MiXCR on the immunoSEQ multiplex PCR reads and lists one entry per CDR3 protein. The sample has 150,000 to 190,000 distinct CDR3 sequences; just under 97% are singletons. Sample: CD8+ T cells from PBMCs. The source of these receptors is a human donor with multiple sclerosis. CDR3s include the opening cysteine and the closing phenylalanine or tryptophan. The size field is filled for only some rows; it gives once, few, many or a size class.

>TRBV29-1|TRBJ2-2|-
CSVEPNTGELFF
>TRBV19|TRBJ2-7|once
CASSTGTGIPSYEQYF
>TRBV3-1|TRBJ1-5|-
CASSPYRNQPQHF
>TRBV15|TRBJ1-1|-
CATTRDRNSATEAFF
>TRBV6-5|TRBJ2-1|-
CASSYTSGGAGPRNEQFF
>TRBV29-1|TRBJ1-5|once
CSALTGDSNQPQRF
>TRBV12-3/TRBV12-4|TRBJ2-1|-
CASRAGGNEQFF
>TRBV4-1|TRBJ2-7|-
CASSQGEDEQYF
>TRBV20-1|TRBJ1-1|-
CSARDQYWGPEAFF
>TRBV4-2|TRBJ1-1|-
CASSHETGTEAFF
>TRBV7-8|TRBJ2-5|-
CASIDTKGGEETQYF
>TRBV30|TRBJ2-7|-
CASKAGDFPYEQYF
>TRBV2|TRBJ2-5|-
CASRFDSQETQYF
>TRBV5-1|TRBJ2-5|-
CASSMGTSEETQYF
>TRBV19|TRBJ2-1|-
CASSASTISYNEQFF
>TRBV7-9|TRBJ2-7|-
CASSPRDYEQYF
>TRBV27|TRBJ2-3|-
CASSGLAGDPSTDTQYF